This is a list of T cell receptor beta chains from one sample in a study of blood T cell repertoires in COVID-19. TCRdb's table, derived via immunoSEQ multiplex PCR, lists solely in-frame clones and lacks some. Among fewer than 30,000 clones listed, around 96% were seen once. The sequencing input was peripheral blood. All receptors come from a human donor with active COVID-19. The donor label of this sample is uncertain. The CDR3 runs from the conserved cysteine through the conserved F or W. The order of the fields is J gene, V gene, clone size, D gene, CDR3 protein, CDR3 DNA. The D gene is left open where the match is weak. Not every row has a clone size; where given, it reads once, few, many or a size class.

j_call: TRBJ2-1; v_call: TRBV18; clone_size: -; d_call: -; cdr3_aa: CASSRSASYNEQFF; cdr3_nt: TGTGCCAGCTCACGTTCCGCGTCCTACAATGAGCAGTTCTTC
j_call: TRBJ2-7; v_call: TRBV7-2; clone_size: -; d_call: TRBD1; cdr3_aa: CASSPGTGQGSYEQYF; cdr3_nt: TGTGCCAGCAGCCCAGGGACAGGCCAGGGGTCTTACGAGCAGTACTTC
j_call: TRBJ2-1; v_call: TRBV7-8; clone_size: -; d_call: -; cdr3_aa: CASSLGQPSQFF; cdr3_nt: TGTGCCAGCAGCTTAGGACAACCCTCCCAGTTCTTC
j_call: TRBJ2-1; v_call: TRBV6-4; clone_size: -; d_call: TRBD2; cdr3_aa: CASSDMWRGVNEQFF; cdr3_nt: TGTGCCAGCAGTGACATGTGGCGGGGGGTCAATGAGCAGTTCTTC
j_call: TRBJ2-7; v_call: TRBV2; clone_size: -; d_call: TRBD1; cdr3_aa: CASKGQSYEQYF; cdr3_nt: TGTGCCAGCAAGGGACAGAGCTACGAGCAGTACTTC
j_call: TRBJ2-5; v_call: TRBV12-3/TRBV12-4; clone_size: -; d_call: TRBD2; cdr3_aa: CASSGRGGETQYF; cdr3_nt: TGTGCCAGTAGCGGGAGGGGCGGGGAGACCCAGTACTTC
j_call: TRBJ1-5; v_call: TRBV30; clone_size: -; d_call: -; cdr3_aa: CAWSVGDTINQPQHF; cdr3_nt: TGTGCCTGGAGTGTAGGGGACACTATCAATCAGCCCCAGCATTTT
j_call: TRBJ2-7; v_call: TRBV6-6; clone_size: -; d_call: TRBD2; cdr3_aa: CASRLAGENEQYF; cdr3_nt: TGTGCCAGTCGACTAGCGGGAGAAAACGAGCAGTACTTC
j_call: TRBJ2-7; v_call: TRBV5-1; clone_size: -; d_call: -; cdr3_aa: CASSPSPTPASEQYF; cdr3_nt: TGCGCCAGCAGCCCTAGCCCGACACCCGCCTCCGAGCAGTACTTC
j_call: TRBJ2-2; v_call: TRBV5-6; clone_size: once; d_call: -; cdr3_aa: CASSPTGFGQPAFTGELFF; cdr3_nt: TGTGCCAGCAGCCCCACCGGATTTGGACAGCCTGCCTTCACCGGGGAGCTGTTTTTT
j_call: TRBJ2-7; v_call: TRBV5-1; clone_size: -; d_call: -; cdr3_aa: CASSFHPNSYEQYF; cdr3_nt: TGCGCCAGCAGCTTCCATCCCAATTCCTACGAGCAGTACTTC
j_call: TRBJ1-2; v_call: TRBV12-3/TRBV12-4; clone_size: -; d_call: -; cdr3_aa: CASSSSKSYGYTF; cdr3_nt: TGTGCCAGCAGTTCATCCAAGAGCTATGGCTACACCTTC
j_call: TRBJ1-5; v_call: TRBV19; clone_size: -; d_call: -; cdr3_aa: CASSIELNRNGQPQHF; cdr3_nt: TGTGCCAGTAGTATAGAATTAAACAGGAACGGTCAGCCCCAGCATTTT
j_call: TRBJ2-3; v_call: TRBV7-7; clone_size: -; d_call: TRBD2; cdr3_aa: CASSLESTSGRARADTQYF; cdr3_nt: TGTGCTAGCAGCTTAGAATCAACTAGCGGGAGGGCCCGGGCAGATACGCAGTATTTT
j_call: TRBJ1-5; v_call: TRBV12-3/TRBV12-4; clone_size: once; d_call: -; cdr3_aa: CASSFRVDQPQHF; cdr3_nt: TGTGCCAGCAGTTTCCGGGTAGATCAGCCCCAGCATTTT
j_call: TRBJ2-3; v_call: TRBV28; clone_size: -; d_call: TRBD2; cdr3_aa: CASRTGTTTDTQYF; cdr3_nt: TGTGCCAGCAGGACCGGGACTACCACAGATACGCAGTATTTT
j_call: TRBJ2-3; v_call: TRBV5-1; clone_size: -; d_call: -; cdr3_aa: CASSLGWESIDTQYF; cdr3_nt: TGCGCCAGCAGCTTGGGGTGGGAGTCAATAGATACGCAGTATTTT
j_call: TRBJ2-5; v_call: TRBV6-5; clone_size: -; d_call: -; cdr3_aa: CASSYSMAPEAQYF; cdr3_nt: TGTGCCAGCAGTTACTCGATGGCCCCTGAGGCCCAGTACTTC
j_call: TRBJ2-3; v_call: TRBV9; clone_size: -; d_call: TRBD2; cdr3_aa: CASTNTGGGWDTQYF; cdr3_nt: TGTGCCAGCACTAATACGGGCGGGGGATGGGATACGCAGTATTTT
j_call: TRBJ1-1; v_call: TRBV11-2; clone_size: -; d_call: -; cdr3_aa: CASSYRRENTEAFF; cdr3_nt: TGTGCCAGCAGTTACAGGCGAGAGAACACTGAAGCTTTCTTT
j_call: TRBJ1-2; v_call: TRBV19; clone_size: -; d_call: -; cdr3_aa: CASSTPGGDYGYTF; cdr3_nt: TGTGCCAGTAGTACCCCCGGGGGGGACTATGGCTACACCTTC
j_call: TRBJ2-7; v_call: TRBV5-1; clone_size: -; d_call: -; cdr3_aa: CASSPQGWGEQYF; cdr3_nt: TGCGCCAGCAGCCCTCAGGGGTGGGGCGAGCAGTACTTC
j_call: TRBJ2-1; v_call: TRBV11-3; clone_size: -; d_call: TRBD2; cdr3_aa: CASSYRTSGRSPEQFF; cdr3_nt: TGTGCCAGCAGTTATAGGACTAGCGGGAGATCCCCTGAGCAGTTCTTC
j_call: TRBJ1-1; v_call: TRBV4-1; clone_size: -; d_call: -; cdr3_aa: CASSQDFPPGNTEAFF; cdr3_nt: TGCGCCAGCAGCCAAGATTTCCCCCCGGGGAACACTGAAGCTTTCTTT
j_call: TRBJ1-3; v_call: TRBV4-1; clone_size: -; d_call: TRBD1; cdr3_aa: CASSTDRGSGNTIYF; cdr3_nt: TGCGCCAGCAGCACAGACAGGGGCTCTGGAAACACCATATATTTT
j_call: TRBJ1-4; v_call: TRBV29-1; clone_size: -; d_call: -; cdr3_aa: CSARYRVLGEKLFF; cdr3_nt: TGCAGCGCTCGTTACAGGGTTCTGGGTGAAAAACTGTTTTTT
j_call: TRBJ1-2; v_call: TRBV9; clone_size: -; d_call: -; cdr3_aa: CASSAPPSHYTF; cdr3_nt: TGTGCCAGCAGCGCCCCCCCGAGCCACTACACCTTC
j_call: TRBJ2-2; v_call: TRBV6-2/TRBV6-3; clone_size: -; d_call: -; cdr3_aa: CASSYIGQAGELFF; cdr3_nt: TGTGCCAGCAGTTATATCGGTCAAGCCGGGGAGCTGTTTTTT
j_call: TRBJ1-3; v_call: TRBV10-2; clone_size: -; d_call: -; cdr3_aa: CASGDRLPGNTIYF; cdr3_nt: TGCGCCAGCGGAGACAGGCTCCCTGGAAACACCATATATTTT
j_call: TRBJ2-1; v_call: TRBV2; clone_size: -; d_call: TRBD1; cdr3_aa: CASRKTGTGVNEQFF; cdr3_nt: TGTGCCAGCAGGAAGACCGGGACAGGGGTAAATGAGCAGTTCTTC
j_call: TRBJ1-4; v_call: TRBV5-1; clone_size: -; d_call: -; cdr3_aa: CASSLGREREKLFF; cdr3_nt: TGCGCCAGCAGCTTGGGTAGGGAGCGCGAAAAACTGTTTTTT
j_call: TRBJ2-5; v_call: TRBV6-6; clone_size: -; d_call: TRBD2; cdr3_aa: CASRRLALQETQYF; cdr3_nt: TGTGCCAGCAGGAGACTAGCGCTCCAAGAGACCCAGTACTTC
j_call: TRBJ2-1; v_call: TRBV15; clone_size: -; d_call: TRBD2; cdr3_aa: CATSLAGGQVNEQFF; cdr3_nt: TGTGCCACCAGCCTAGCGGGGGGCCAGGTCAATGAGCAGTTCTTC
j_call: TRBJ2-3; v_call: TRBV5-1; clone_size: -; d_call: -; cdr3_aa: CASSLDQANTDTQYF; cdr3_nt: TGCGCCAGCAGCTTGGACCAGGCAAACACAGATACGCAGTATTTT
j_call: TRBJ2-2; v_call: TRBV6-4; clone_size: once; d_call: TRBD2; cdr3_aa: CASSSGSLTGELFF; cdr3_nt: TGTGCCAGCAGTAGCGGGAGTCTGACCGGGGAGCTGTTTTTT
j_call: TRBJ2-7; v_call: TRBV6-5; clone_size: -; d_call: TRBD2; cdr3_aa: CASSREGGGTYEQYF; cdr3_nt: TGTGCCAGCAGTCGAGAGGGCGGGGGAACCTACGAGCAGTACTTC
j_call: TRBJ2-7; v_call: TRBV4-1; clone_size: -; d_call: TRBD2; cdr3_aa: CASSQLGTSGYEQYF; cdr3_nt: TGCGCCAGCAGCCAACTCGGAACTAGCGGCTACGAGCAGTACTTC
j_call: TRBJ2-1; v_call: TRBV20-1; clone_size: -; d_call: TRBD2; cdr3_aa: CSPIAGYEQFF; cdr3_nt: TGCAGTCCCATAGCGGGATATGAGCAGTTCTTC
j_call: TRBJ1-5; v_call: TRBV2; clone_size: -; d_call: TRBD1; cdr3_aa: CASAGQGGQPQHF; cdr3_nt: TGTGCCAGCGCGGGACAGGGAGGGCAGCCCCAGCATTTT
j_call: TRBJ2-5; v_call: TRBV7-8; clone_size: -; d_call: TRBD2; cdr3_aa: CASSLGLAGSETQYF; cdr3_nt: TGTGCCAGCAGCTTAGGACTAGCGGGGTCTGAGACCCAGTACTTC
j_call: TRBJ2-5; v_call: TRBV6-5; clone_size: -; d_call: TRBD1; cdr3_aa: CASRRGQGVGETQYF; cdr3_nt: TGTGCCAGCAGACGCGGACAGGGAGTGGGAGAGACCCAGTACTTC
j_call: TRBJ2-5; v_call: TRBV29-1; clone_size: -; d_call: -; cdr3_aa: CSGRTPGFQETQYF; cdr3_nt: TGCAGCGGTCGGACTCCCGGTTTCCAAGAGACCCAGTACTTC